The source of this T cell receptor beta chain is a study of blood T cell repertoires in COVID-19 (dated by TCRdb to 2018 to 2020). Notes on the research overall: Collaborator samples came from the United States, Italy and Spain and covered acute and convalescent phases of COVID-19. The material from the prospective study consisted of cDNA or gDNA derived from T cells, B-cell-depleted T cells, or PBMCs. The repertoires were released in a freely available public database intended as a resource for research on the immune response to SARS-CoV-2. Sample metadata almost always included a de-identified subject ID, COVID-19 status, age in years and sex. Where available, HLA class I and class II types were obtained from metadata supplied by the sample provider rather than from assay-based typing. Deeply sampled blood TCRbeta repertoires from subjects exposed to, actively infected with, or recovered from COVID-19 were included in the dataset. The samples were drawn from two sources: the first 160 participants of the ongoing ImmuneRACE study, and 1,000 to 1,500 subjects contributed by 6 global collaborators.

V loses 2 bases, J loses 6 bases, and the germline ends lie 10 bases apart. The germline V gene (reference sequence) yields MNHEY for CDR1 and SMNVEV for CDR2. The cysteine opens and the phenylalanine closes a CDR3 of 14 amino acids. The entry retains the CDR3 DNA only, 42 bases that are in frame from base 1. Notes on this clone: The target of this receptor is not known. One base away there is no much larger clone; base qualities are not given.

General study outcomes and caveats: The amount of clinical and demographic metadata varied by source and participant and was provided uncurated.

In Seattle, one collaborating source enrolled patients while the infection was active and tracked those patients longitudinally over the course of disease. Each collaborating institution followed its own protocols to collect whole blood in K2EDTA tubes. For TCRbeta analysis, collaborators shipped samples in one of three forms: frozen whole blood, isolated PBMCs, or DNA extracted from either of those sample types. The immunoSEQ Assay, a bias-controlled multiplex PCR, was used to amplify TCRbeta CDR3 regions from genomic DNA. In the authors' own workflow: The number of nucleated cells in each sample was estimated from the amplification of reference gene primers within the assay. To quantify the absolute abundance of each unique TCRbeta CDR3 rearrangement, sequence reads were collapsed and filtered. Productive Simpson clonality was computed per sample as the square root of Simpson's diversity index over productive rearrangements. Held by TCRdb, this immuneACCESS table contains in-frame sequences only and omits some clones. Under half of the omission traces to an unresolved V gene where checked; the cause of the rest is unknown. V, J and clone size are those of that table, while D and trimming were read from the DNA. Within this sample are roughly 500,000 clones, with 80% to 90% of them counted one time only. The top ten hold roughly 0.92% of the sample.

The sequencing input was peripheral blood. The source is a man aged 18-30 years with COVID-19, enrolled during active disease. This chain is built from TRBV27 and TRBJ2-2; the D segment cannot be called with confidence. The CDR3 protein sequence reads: CASSLREVAGELFF. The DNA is TGTGCCAGCAGTTTAAGAGAGGTGGCCGGGGAGCTGTTTTTT.